These 11 T cell receptor beta chains were all obtained from the same sample, sequenced in a study of OX40 agonist ivuxolimab in advanced cancers. Library method: the immunoSEQ multiplex PCR assay. Here the immuneACCESS table is served through TCRdb, limited to in-frame sequences with V and J called. Missing clones are a known gap in these copies; in checked studies unresolved V genes cover under half, and the rest lacks a known reason. A total of tens of thousands of clones appear in this sample, about 81% of them only once. 9.5% to 15% of the sample comes from the top ten. The sample in question was CD4+ or CD8+ T cells sorted from blood, obtained in a trial of the OX40 agonist ivuxolimab. Receptor source: an adult with an advanced solid tumor such as melanoma, head and neck, liver or kidney cancer.

This clone has more than one count but fewer than ten. The chain carries TRBV5-5 and TRBJ1-2; TRBD1 might be the D (5 bases). The germline V gene has CDR1 SGHKS and CDR2 YYEKEE (reference sequence). The CDR3 totals 13 residues. Trimming removed 7 bases from V and 8 bases from J, with 18 bases in between. CDR3 protein: CASAMSRVLGYTF. The CDR3 DNA reads as TGTGCCAGCGCGATGAGCAGGGTCTTGGGCTACACCTTC. The whole variable domain, remainder taken from reference TRBV5-5 and TRBJ1-2, is DAGVTQSPTHLIKTRGQQVTLRCSPISGHKSVSWYQQVLGQGPQFIFQYYEKEERGRGNFPDRFSARQFPNYSSELNVNALLLGDSALYLCASAMSRVLGYTFGSGTRLTVV.

The rearrangement joins TRBV7-9 to TRBJ2-3; 8 nucleotides align to TRBD1. The ends lost 1 base at V and 6 bases at J; junction bases unmatched: 15. CDR3 length equals 18 residues. Looked up from germline, CDR1 is SEHNR and CDR2 is FQNEAQ (reference sequence). The CDR3 loop is CASSLDRAGGGVLDTQYF. The CDR3 region has the DNA TGTGCCAGCAGCTTAGATAGGGCAGGGGGCGGCGTCCTCGATACGCAGTATTTT.

The chain combines TRBV4-1 with TRBJ1-4; D perhaps matches TRBD1 (5 bases). CDR3 length: 15 residues. V shed 1 base and J shed 6 bases, with 12 bases lying between them. The germline V gene encodes CDR1 MGHRA and CDR2 YSYEKL. The chain's CDR3 is CASSQGGGGDEKLFF. CDR3 nucleotides: TGCGCCAGCAGCCAAGGGGGGGGAGGCGATGAAAAACTGTTTTTT.

The V gene is TRBV11-2, the J gene TRBJ2-1; the D is unclear. The CDR3 runs to 15 residues. Germline assignment: CDR1 SGHAT and CDR2 FQNNGV. Trimming removed 1 base at V and 8 bases at J, with 15 bases between. The DNA for the CDR3 is TGTGCCAGCAGCTTAGGGGCTTCTCCCCCTCATGAGCAGTTCTTC. Its protein product is CASSLGASPPHEQFF.

Sample share makes this clone hyperexpanded. The chain joins TRBV11-1 to TRBJ2-7; D is possibly TRBD1 (5 bases). Germline V lookup: CDR1 SGHAT, CDR2 FQDESV (reference sequence). V was shortened by 0 bases and J by 3 bases, with 12 bases between the two germline ends. CDR3 length: 15 residues. Written as DNA, the CDR3 is TGTGCCAGCAGCTTAGCACCAGGACAAAACTACGAGCAGTACTTC. Residues: CASSLAPGQNYEQYF.

The CDR3, as DNA: TGTGCCAGCAGCCACCCGACTAGCGGGGTAACGAATACGCAGTATTTT. Encoded protein: CASSHPTSGVTNTQYF. V and J are TRBV14 and TRBJ2-3, with 11 bases fitting TRBD2. CDR1 and CDR2 (germline): SGHDN, FVKESK. The CDR3 length is 16 residues. The V segment lost 3 bases and the J segment 7 bases; nucleotides outside the gene matches: 9.

The V call is TRBV15, the J call TRBJ1-4, with TRBD1 as a possible D gene (5 bases). Looked up from germline, CDR1 is LNHNV and CDR2 is YYDKDF (reference sequence). The CDR3 consists of 15 residues. The ends were cut back, 5 bases at V and 5 bases at J, with 15 bases in the middle. DNA for the CDR3: TGTGCCACCAGCGGCCCCGGGGGTGGGAATGAAAAACTGTTTTTT. Its translation: CATSGPGGGNEKLFF. Drawing the rest from reference TRBV15 and TRBJ1-4, the complete variable domain is DAMVIQNPRYQVTQFGKPVTLSCSQTLNHNVMYWYQQKSSQAPKLLFHYYDKDFNNEADTPDNFQSRRPNTSFCFLDIRSPGLGDTAMYLCATSGPGGGNEKLFFGSGTQLSVL.

This clone was observed once. The V and J genes are TRBV28 and TRBJ1-1; 12 bases map to TRBD1. This CDR3 is built from 19 residues. J lost 3 bases, V lost 4 bases, and 15 bases had no gene match. Germline V lookup: CDR1 MDHEN, CDR2 SYDVKM. This CDR3 is CASSSPRLRDRGHDTEAFF. DNA for the CDR3: TGTGCCAGCAGTTCACCTCGACTCCGGGACAGGGGGCATGACACTGAAGCTTTCTTT.

Written as DNA, the CDR3 is TGTGCCACCAGCAGAGGAGGGGACGGGGCCAACGTCCTGACTTTC. It is translated as CATSRGGDGANVLTF. The gene calls are TRBV15 and TRBJ2-6; either TRBD1 or TRBD2 may supply D (5 bases each). V was clipped by 1 base and J by 4 bases, with 8 bases between them. The CDR3 totals 15 residues. CDR1 is LNHNV and CDR2 is YYDKDF in the germline V gene (reference sequence).

This clone occurred once. The V and J genes are TRBV15 and TRBJ2-5, with a tentative D call TRBD2 (5 bases). The CDR3 is 15 residues long. Trimming stripped 0 bases from V and 5 bases from J, with 13 bases between. Per germline, CDR1 LNHNV and CDR2 YYDKDF (reference sequence). The CDR3 DNA follows: TGTGCCACCAGCAGAGAACGGGGTTGGGGTGAGACCCAGTACTTC. Protein product: CATSRERGWGETQYF.

The rearrangement uses TRBV9 and TRBJ2-3; D remains unclear. The CDR3 sequence is 14 residues long. Trimming removed 4 bases at V and 5 bases at J, with 14 bases between. Germline lookup yields CDR1 SGDLS and CDR2 YYNGEE. CDR3 amino acids: CASSTGFDGDTQYF. The CDR3 bases are TGTGCCAGCAGCACCGGGTTCGACGGAGATACGCAGTATTTT.